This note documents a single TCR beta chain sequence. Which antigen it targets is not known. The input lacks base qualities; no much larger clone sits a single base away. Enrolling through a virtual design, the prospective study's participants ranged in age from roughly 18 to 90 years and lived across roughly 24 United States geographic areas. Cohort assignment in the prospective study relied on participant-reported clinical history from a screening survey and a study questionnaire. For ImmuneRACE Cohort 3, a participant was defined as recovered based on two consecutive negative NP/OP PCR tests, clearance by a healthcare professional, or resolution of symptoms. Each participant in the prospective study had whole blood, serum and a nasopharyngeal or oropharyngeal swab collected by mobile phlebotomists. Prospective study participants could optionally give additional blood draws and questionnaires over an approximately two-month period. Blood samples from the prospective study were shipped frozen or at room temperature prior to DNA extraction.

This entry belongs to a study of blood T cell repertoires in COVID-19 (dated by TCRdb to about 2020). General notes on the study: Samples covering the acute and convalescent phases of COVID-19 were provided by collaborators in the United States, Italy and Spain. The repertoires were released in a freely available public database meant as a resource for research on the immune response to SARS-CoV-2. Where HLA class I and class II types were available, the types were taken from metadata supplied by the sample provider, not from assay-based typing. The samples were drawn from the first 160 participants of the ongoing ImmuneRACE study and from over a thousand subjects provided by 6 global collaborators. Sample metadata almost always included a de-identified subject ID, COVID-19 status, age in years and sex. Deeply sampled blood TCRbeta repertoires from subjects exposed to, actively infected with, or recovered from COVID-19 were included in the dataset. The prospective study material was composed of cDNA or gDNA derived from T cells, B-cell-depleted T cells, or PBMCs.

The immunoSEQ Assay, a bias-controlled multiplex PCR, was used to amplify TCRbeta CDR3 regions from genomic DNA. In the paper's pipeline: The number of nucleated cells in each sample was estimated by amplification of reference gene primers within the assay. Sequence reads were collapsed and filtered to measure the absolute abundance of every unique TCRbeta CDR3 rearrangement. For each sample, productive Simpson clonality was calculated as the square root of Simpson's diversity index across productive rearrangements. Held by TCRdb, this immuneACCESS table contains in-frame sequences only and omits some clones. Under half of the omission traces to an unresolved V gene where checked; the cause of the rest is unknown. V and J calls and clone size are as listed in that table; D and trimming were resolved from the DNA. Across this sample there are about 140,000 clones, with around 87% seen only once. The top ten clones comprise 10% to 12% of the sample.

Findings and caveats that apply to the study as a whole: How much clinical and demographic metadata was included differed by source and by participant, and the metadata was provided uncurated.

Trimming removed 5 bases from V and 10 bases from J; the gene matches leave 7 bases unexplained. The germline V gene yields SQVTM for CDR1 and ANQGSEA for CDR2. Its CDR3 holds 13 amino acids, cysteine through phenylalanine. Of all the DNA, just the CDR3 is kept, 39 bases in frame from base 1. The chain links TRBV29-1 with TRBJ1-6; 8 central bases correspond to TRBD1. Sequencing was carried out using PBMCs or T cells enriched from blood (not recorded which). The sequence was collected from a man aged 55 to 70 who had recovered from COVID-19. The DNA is TGCAGCGTTAAAGGACAGGGAGGCTCACCCCTCCACTTT. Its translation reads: CSVKGQGGSPLHF.